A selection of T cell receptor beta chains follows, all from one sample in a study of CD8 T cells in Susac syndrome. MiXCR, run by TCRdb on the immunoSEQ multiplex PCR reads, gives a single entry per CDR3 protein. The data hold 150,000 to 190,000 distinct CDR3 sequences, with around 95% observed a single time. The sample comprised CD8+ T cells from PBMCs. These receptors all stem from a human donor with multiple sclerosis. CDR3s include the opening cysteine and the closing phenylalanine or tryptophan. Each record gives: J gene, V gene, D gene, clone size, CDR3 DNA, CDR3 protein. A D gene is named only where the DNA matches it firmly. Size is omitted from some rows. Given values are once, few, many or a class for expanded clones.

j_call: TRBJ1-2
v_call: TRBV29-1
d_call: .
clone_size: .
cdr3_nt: TGCAGCGTCGATGTGGGACCGTACTATGGCTACACCTTC
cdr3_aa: CSVDVGPYYGYTF

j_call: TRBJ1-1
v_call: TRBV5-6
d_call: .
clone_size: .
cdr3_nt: TGTGCCAGCAGGAGTCAAAGCACTGAAGCTTTCTTT
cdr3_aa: CASRSQSTEAFF

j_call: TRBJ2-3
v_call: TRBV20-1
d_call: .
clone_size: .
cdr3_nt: TGCAGTGCTAGTCTAGCGTTTCGTACAGATACGCAGTATTTT
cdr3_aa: CSASLAFRTDTQYF

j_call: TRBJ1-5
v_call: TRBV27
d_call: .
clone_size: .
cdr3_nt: TGTGCCAGCAGACCTATAGGAAGGGAAAATCAGCCCCAGCATTTT
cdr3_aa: CASRPIGRENQPQHF

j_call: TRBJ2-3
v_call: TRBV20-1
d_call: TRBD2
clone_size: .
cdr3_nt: TGCAGTGCTAGGGGTATAGCGGGACTGTACACAGATACGCAGTATTTT
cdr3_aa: CSARGIAGLYTDTQYF

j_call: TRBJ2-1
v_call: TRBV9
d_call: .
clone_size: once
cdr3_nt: TGTGCCAGCAGCGTAGAAGGACTCTCCTACAATGAGCAGTTCTTC
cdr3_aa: CASSVEGLSYNEQFF

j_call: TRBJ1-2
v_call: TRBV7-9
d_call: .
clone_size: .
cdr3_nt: TGTGCCAGCAGCTTAACCTTCTCCCAGCAAGTCTATGGCTACACCTTC
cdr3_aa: CASSLTFSQQVYGYTF

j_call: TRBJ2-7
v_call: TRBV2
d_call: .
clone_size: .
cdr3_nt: TGTGCCAGCAGTGAAGCGCAATGGGACGAGCAGTACTTC
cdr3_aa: CASSEAQWDEQYF

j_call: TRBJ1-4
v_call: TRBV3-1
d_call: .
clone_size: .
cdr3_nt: TGTGCCAGCAGGGCAGACACGGATGAAAAACTGTTTTTT
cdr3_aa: CASRADTDEKLFF

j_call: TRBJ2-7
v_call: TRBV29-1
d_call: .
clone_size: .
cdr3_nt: TGCAGCGTTGAATCCGAAACCTACGAGCAGTACTTC
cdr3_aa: CSVESETYEQYF

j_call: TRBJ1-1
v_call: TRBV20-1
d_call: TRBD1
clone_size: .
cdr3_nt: TGCAGTGCTAGAGATATAGGACAGGGGGCGCCGGACACTGAAGCTTTCTTT
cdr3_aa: CSARDIGQGAPDTEAFF

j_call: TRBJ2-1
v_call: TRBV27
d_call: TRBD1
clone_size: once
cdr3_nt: TGTGCCAGCACTTCAGGGGGCAGCGAGCAGTTCTTC
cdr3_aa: CASTSGGSEQFF

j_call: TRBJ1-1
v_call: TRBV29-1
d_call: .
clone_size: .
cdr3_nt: TGCAGCGCCCGGCCATGGGGGCGCACTGAAGCTTTCTTT
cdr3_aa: CSARPWGRTEAFF

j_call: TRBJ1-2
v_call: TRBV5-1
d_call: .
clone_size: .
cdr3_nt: TGCGCCAGCAGCTTGCCCGGAGACGTCTATGGCTACACCTTC
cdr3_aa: CASSLPGDVYGYTF

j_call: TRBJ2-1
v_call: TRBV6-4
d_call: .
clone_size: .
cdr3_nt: TGTGCCAGCAGTGACTCGGACAACAATGAGCAGTTCTTC
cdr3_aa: CASSDSDNNEQFF

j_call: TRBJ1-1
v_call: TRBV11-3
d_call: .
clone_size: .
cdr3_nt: TGTGCCAGCAGCTATCGTGGGGGGGGCCCGGCTTTCTTT
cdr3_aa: CASSYRGGGPAFF

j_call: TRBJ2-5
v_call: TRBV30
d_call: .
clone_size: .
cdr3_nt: TGTGCCTGGTCCTCGGAGGGGACCCAGTACTTC
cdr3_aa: CAWSSEGTQYF

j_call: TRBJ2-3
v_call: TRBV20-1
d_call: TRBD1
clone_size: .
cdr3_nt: TGCAGTGCTAGAGGCATACAGGGGGTCACAGATACGCAGTATTTT
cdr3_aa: CSARGIQGVTDTQYF

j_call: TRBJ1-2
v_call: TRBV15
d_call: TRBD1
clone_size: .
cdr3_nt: TGTGCCACCAGCAGGGGAACAGGGGGCCTCGATCGTGGCTACACCTTC
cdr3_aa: CATSRGTGGLDRGYTF

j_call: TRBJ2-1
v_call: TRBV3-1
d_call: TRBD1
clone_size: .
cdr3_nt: TGTGCCAGCAGCCAAGCTGGACAGGGCAATGAGCAGTTCTTC
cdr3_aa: CASSQAGQGNEQFF

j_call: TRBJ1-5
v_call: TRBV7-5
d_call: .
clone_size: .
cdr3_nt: .
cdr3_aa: CISVPEARGPYLVAGNQPQHF

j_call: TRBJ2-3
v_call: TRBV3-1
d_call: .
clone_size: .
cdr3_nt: TGTGCCAGCAGCCAAGATGGCCAGGGAACAGATACGCAGTATTTT
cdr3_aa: CASSQDGQGTDTQYF

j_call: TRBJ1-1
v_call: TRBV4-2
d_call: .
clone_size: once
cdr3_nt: TGTGCCAGCACTTCGGGCGGCGTGGGCACTGAAGCTTTCTTT
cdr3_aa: CASTSGGVGTEAFF

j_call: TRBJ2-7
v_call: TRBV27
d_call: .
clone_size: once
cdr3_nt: TGTGCCAGCAGTTTAACAGCTTTCTACGAGCAGTACTTC
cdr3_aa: CASSLTAFYEQYF